This T cell receptor (beta chain) was captured by sequencing in a study of cytomegalovirus exposure and HLA in healthy donors. The PCR contained 60 Vbeta and 13 Jbeta primers. The protocol was immunoSEQ multiplex PCR, while the TCRdb copy is restricted to in-frame clones and leaves out a portion. The repertoire holds around 190,000 clones, with roughly four fifths as singletons. Overall study results and limits: Later on, an analysis tied around 17,000 TCR beta sequences to HLA alleles at 0.05 false discovery rate. Across all donors, roughly uniform sequencing depth was an assumption of the presence/absence analyses.

With respect to this clone: Antigen unknown.

This sequence originates from a man younger than 40 in good health and CMV-seronegative. What was sequenced was PBMCs.

The CDR3 is CASSSGRTGNNSPLHF. The CDR3 DNA reads TGTGCCAGCAGTAGTGGGCGGACAGGGAATAATTCACCCCTCCACTTT. The chain links TRBV7-8 to TRBJ1-6; TRBD1 matches at 8 bases. Germline loops: CDR1 SGHVS, CDR2 FQNEAQ. This CDR3 spans 16 amino acids. Germline trimming cut 6 bases from V and 5 bases from J; bases unmatched to any gene: 9.